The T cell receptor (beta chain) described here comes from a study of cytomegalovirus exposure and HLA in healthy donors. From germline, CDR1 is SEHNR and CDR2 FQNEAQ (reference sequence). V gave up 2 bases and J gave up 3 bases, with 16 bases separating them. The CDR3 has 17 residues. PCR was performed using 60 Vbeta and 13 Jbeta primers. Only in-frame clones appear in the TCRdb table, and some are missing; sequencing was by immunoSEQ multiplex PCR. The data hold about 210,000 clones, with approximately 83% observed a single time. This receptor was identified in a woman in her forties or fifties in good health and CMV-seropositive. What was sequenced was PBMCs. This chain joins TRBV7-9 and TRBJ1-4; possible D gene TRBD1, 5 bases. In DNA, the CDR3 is TGTGCCAGCAGCTTATTAAACGGTGACAGTTCTAATGAAAAACTGTTTTTT. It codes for CASSLLNGDSSNEKLFF.